Below are 20 T cell receptor beta chains sequenced from a single sample in a study of shared T cell receptors in the human thymus. Repertoires were generated with immunoSEQ multiplex PCR, while TCRdb's copy carries only in-frame clones and drops some. The table lists about 380,000 clones, just under 95% of them singletons, with roughly 0.02% in the top ten. Input material: thymocytes. These receptors were taken from a human donor.

The V gene is TRBV14, the J gene TRBJ2-1; D gene unclear. Trimming shortened V by 0 bases and J by 10 bases, and 7 bases separated the two germline ends. Germline V lookup: CDR1 SGHDN, CDR2 FVKESK. CDR3 length equals 12 residues. The CDR3 nucleotides read TGTGCCAGCAGCCAAGATCGGCGCGAGCAGTTCTTC. As protein: CASSQDRREQFF.

This chain links TRBV6-1 with TRBJ2-1; 7 bases line up with TRBD2. The germline V gene has CDR1 MNHNS and CDR2 SASEGT. The V segment lost 6 bases and the J segment 6 bases; nucleotides outside the gene matches: 11. The CDR3 is 15 residues long. The CDR3 coding sequence is TGTGCCAGCAGCCTGACTAGCTCGCGATCCAATGAGCAGTTCTTC. Its protein product is CASSLTSSRSNEQFF.

The chain couples TRBV5-8 to TRBJ2-7; a weak D match, TRBD1 (6 bases). V lost 2 bases to trimming and J lost 4 bases, with 19 bases between them. Per germline, CDR1 SGHTS and CDR2 YDEGEE. The CDR3 extends over 16 amino acids. The CDR3 DNA reads TGTGCCAGCAGCTTTTTTTCCTTTGGGCAGGGGTACGAGCAGTACTTC. This encodes CASSFFSFGQGYEQYF.

The chain couples TRBV14 to TRBJ2-7; D possibly matches TRBD1 or TRBD2 (6 bases each). Germline CDR1 SGHDN, CDR2 FVKESK. The CDR3 is 16 amino acids. Trimming left V 0 bases short and J 2 bases short, with 14 bases between. CDR3 sequence (DNA): TGTGCCAGCAGCCAAGAAGGGGGGACGGGGCCCTACGAGCAGTACTTC. Encoded protein: CASSQEGGTGPYEQYF. The whole variable domain, filled in from reference TRBV14 and TRBJ2-7, reads EAGVTQFPSHSVIEKGQTVTLRCDPISGHDNLYWYRRVMGKEIKFLLHFVKESKQDESGMPNNRFLAERTGGTYSTLKVQPAELEDSGVYFCASSQEGGTGPYEQYFGPGTRLTVT.

The chain joins TRBV4-2 to TRBJ1-1; D is ambiguous. The CDR3 length is 14 residues. The germline V gene has CDR1 LGHNA and CDR2 YNFKEQ. The V and J ends lost 2 bases and 4 bases respectively, with 11 bases between them. CDR3 in amino acids: CASSQQETSTEAFF. The CDR3 DNA follows: TGTGCCAGCAGCCAACAGGAGACCTCCACTGAAGCTTTCTTT.

The rearrangement links TRBV4-3 to TRBJ2-1, with 9 bases identical to TRBD2. Germline CDR1 LGHNA, CDR2 YSLEER. With V trimmed by 5 bases and J by 9 bases, 14 bases remained unmatched. This CDR3 comprises 16 residues. CDR3 amino acids: CASSDLSGRRLSEQFF. In DNA, the CDR3 is TGCGCCAGCAGCGACCTTAGCGGGAGAAGGTTAAGTGAGCAGTTCTTC.

V and J are TRBV28 and TRBJ1-2, with D unresolved. CDR1 is MDHEN and CDR2 is SYDVKM in the germline V gene. The CDR3 is 14 amino acids. V dropped 7 bases and J dropped 0 bases, with 12 bases sitting between them. The CDR3, as DNA: TGTGCCAGCACCCCCCCAGGAGCTAACTATGGCTACACCTTC. Its protein product is CASTPPGANYGYTF.

The chain carries TRBV27 and TRBJ2-7; 8 bases are a match to TRBD2. The CDR3 totals 17 residues. The germline gives CDR1 MNHEY, CDR2 SMNVEV (reference sequence). The V segment lost 6 bases and the J segment 4 bases; nucleotides outside the gene matches: 17. The CDR3 reads CASRRRGGQTMHYEQYF. The DNA of the CDR3 is TGTGCCAGCAGACGACGCGGGGGGCAAACGATGCATTACGAGCAGTACTTC.

The chain recombines TRBV30 with TRBJ1-3, with D unclear. Germline lookup yields CDR1 GTSNPN and CDR2 SVGIG (reference sequence). The germline V and J ends were trimmed by 0 bases and 0 bases, with 6 bases remaining between them. The CDR3 runs to 14 residues. CDR3 nucleotide sequence: TGTGCCTGGAGTGTAATCTCCTCTGGAAACACCATATATTTT. It yields the protein CAWSVISSGNTIYF.

The chain couples TRBV4-1 to TRBJ2-1; the D gene could be TRBD1 or TRBD2 (5 bases each). Looked up from germline, CDR1 is MGHRA and CDR2 is YSYEKL. The CDR3 has 18 residues. The V and J ends lost 0 bases and 5 bases respectively, with 20 bases between them. The CDR3 region has the DNA TGCGCCAGCAGCCAAGAGGGGGAAGGGTGGATGAAGGACAATGAGCAGTTCTTC. It translates to CASSQEGEGWMKDNEQFF.

The sample holds one count of this clone. The gene calls are TRBV5-6 and TRBJ2-2; 7 positions match TRBD1. After removal of 3 bases from V and 2 bases from J, the junction contained 7 bases not matched to a gene. Germline CDR1 SGHDT, CDR2 YYEEEE. CDR3 size: 16 residues. CDR3 DNA: TGTGCCAGCAGCTCGGACGGGACAGATAACACCGGGGAGCTGTTTTTT. Protein product: CASSSDGTDNTGELFF.

V gene TRBV4-3 combines with J gene TRBJ1-3; the D is unclear. Germline values: CDR1 LGHNA, CDR2 YSLEER. The length of the CDR3 is 14 residues. The V gene lost 1 base and the J gene lost 4 bases, with 8 bases spanning the gap. In nucleotides, the CDR3 is TGCGCCAGCAGCCAAGTTAGCATAGGAAACACCATATATTTT. It encodes CASSQVSIGNTIYF.

A single count supports this clone. V is TRBV5-6 and J is TRBJ2-7, with 8 bases fitting TRBD1. Looked up from germline, CDR1 is SGHDT and CDR2 is YYEEEE. J was trimmed by 2 bases and V by 1 base; bases with no gene match: 5. The CDR3 length is 15 residues. CDR3 coding DNA: TGTGCCAGCAGCTTGCGGACAGGGCTTACCTACGAGCAGTACTTC. Translation: CASSLRTGLTYEQYF.

This clone was seen just once. The chain employs TRBV7-9 and TRBJ2-1, with unresolved D. CDR1 and CDR2 (germline): SEHNR, FQNEAQ (reference sequence). V lost 11 bases, J lost 5 bases, and 1 base lay in between. The CDR3 totals 8 residues. DNA for the CDR3: TGTGCCGACAATGAGCAGTTCTTC. As protein: CADNEQFF.

This chain uses TRBV5-8 with TRBJ1-3; D might be TRBD1 (5 bases). Trimming pared 4 bases from V and 6 bases from J, leaving 23 bases between. Germline V CDR1 and CDR2: SGHTS, YDEGEE. The CDR3 contains 17 residues. The CDR3 region has the DNA TGTGCCAGCAGCCCCCGAGGGCAGGGTAAAGGCGAAAACACCATATATTTT. As protein: CASSPRGQGKGENTIYF.

This rearrangement joins TRBV19 to TRBJ1-5, with TRBD1 identical over 11 bases. The V and J ends lost 7 bases and 6 bases, in that order; junction bases with no gene match: 11. This CDR3 contains 16 residues. Germline V CDR1 and CDR2: LNHDA, SQIVND (reference sequence). CDR3 DNA sequence: TGTGCCAGTAACCACCGGGGACAGGGGGTGAGTCAGCCCCAGCATTTT. Encoded protein: CASNHRGQGVSQPQHF.

V is TRBV27 and J is TRBJ2-2; D not certain. The germline V and J ends were trimmed by 6 bases and 0 bases, with 5 bases remaining between them. This CDR3 has 13 amino acids. CDR1 and CDR2 (germline): MNHEY, SMNVEV (reference sequence). CDR3 nucleotides: TGTGCCAGCAGAATACCGAACACCGGGGAGCTGTTTTTT. This encodes CASRIPNTGELFF.

This chain joins TRBV10-1 and TRBJ2-7, with D tentatively TRBD1 (6 bases). CDR1 is WNHNN, CDR2 SYGVQD, per germline (reference sequence). This CDR3 is built from 13 residues. The germline V and J ends were trimmed by 2 bases and 2 bases, with 7 bases remaining between them. In DNA, the CDR3 is TGCGCCAGCAGTGAGGGACAGACCTACGAGCAGTACTTC. It is translated as CASSEGQTYEQYF.

This clone was picked up one time. The chain links TRBV14 to TRBJ2-3, with a possible D match to TRBD1 (6 bases). The CDR3 runs to 17 residues. CDR1 and CDR2 (germline): SGHDN, FVKESK. V lost 0 bases and J 1 base, leaving 14 bases between the germline ends. CDR3 DNA sequence: TGTGCCAGCAGCCAAGACGGCCTGGGACAAGGCACAGATACGCAGTATTTT. It codes for CASSQDGLGQGTDTQYF. The full variable domain, in which reference TRBV14 and TRBJ2-3 provide the parts outside the CDR3, is EAGVTQFPSHSVIEKGQTVTLRCDPISGHDNLYWYRRVMGKEIKFLLHFVKESKQDESGMPNNRFLAERTGGTYSTLKVQPAELEDSGVYFCASSQDGLGQGTDTQYFGPGTRLTVL.

The rearrangement links TRBV6-4 to TRBJ1-1; 7 bases map to TRBD1. Germline assignment: CDR1 MRHNA and CDR2 SNTAGT. The V and J ends lost 8 bases and 0 bases, in that order; junction bases with no gene match: 9. The length of the CDR3 is 15 residues. CDR3 bases: TGTGCCAGCCGAGAAAGGGGGCAGCTGAACACTGAAGCTTTCTTT. It encodes CASRERGQLNTEAFF.